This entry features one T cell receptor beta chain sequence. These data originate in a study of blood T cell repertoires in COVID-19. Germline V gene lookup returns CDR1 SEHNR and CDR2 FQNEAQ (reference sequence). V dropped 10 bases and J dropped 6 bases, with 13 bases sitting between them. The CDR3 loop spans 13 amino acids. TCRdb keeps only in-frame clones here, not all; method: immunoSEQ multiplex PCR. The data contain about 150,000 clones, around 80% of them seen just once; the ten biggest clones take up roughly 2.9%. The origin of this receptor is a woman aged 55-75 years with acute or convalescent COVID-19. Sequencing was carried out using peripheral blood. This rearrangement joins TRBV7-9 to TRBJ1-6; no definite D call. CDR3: CATEEGLNSPLHF. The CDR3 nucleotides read TGTGCCACCGAAGAAGGACTTAATTCACCCCTCCACTTT.